Given below is one T cell receptor beta chain in context. V lost 5 bases and J lost 4; bases outside the gene matches: 9. The CDR3 has 16 residues. Germline CDR1 SGHTA, CDR2 FQGTGA. These data belong to a study of siplizumab effects on memory and regulatory T cells. Data came from immunoSEQ multiplex PCR; TCRdb stores just in-frame clones and leaves some out. Among under 130,000 clones listed, 85% to 95% were seen once. The sample taken for sequencing was CD4+ T cells sorted from blood. This chain links TRBV7-3 with TRBJ2-5; TRBD2 matches 11 bases. This sequence was found in a human donor in good health. The CDR3 protein is CASSDRGTSGRETQYF. CDR3 coding DNA: TGTGCCAGCAGCGACAGAGGGACTAGCGGACGAGAGACCCAGTACTTC.